This record concerns one TCR beta chain sequence. No antigen is known for it. Per-base quality was not reported, and no clone a single base away is much larger than it. Within the sample, other DNA sequences also encode this same CDR3. This record comes from a study of blood T cell repertoires in COVID-19 (dated by TCRdb to 2020 to 2022). Context from the whole study: Samples from collaborators originated in the United States, Italy and Spain and spanned both the acute and convalescent phases of COVID-19. The dataset comprised deeply sampled blood TCRbeta repertoires from subjects exposed to, actively infected with, or recovered from COVID-19. The prospective study material was composed of cDNA or gDNA derived from T cells, B-cell-depleted T cells, or PBMCs. The repertoires were released in a freely available public database intended as a resource for research on the immune response to SARS-CoV-2. Samples came from the ongoing ImmuneRACE study (first 160 participants) plus 1,254 subjects from 6 global collaborators. Nearly every sample came with metadata listing a de-identified subject ID, COVID-19 status, age in years and sex. HLA class I and class II types, where available, came from metadata supplied by the sample provider rather than from assay-based typing. Study-wide findings and limitations: Clinical and demographic metadata were provided uncurated, with the amount varying by source and participant.

TCRbeta CDR3 regions were amplified from genomic DNA by means of the immunoSEQ Assay, a bias-controlled multiplex PCR. On the study's bioinformatics: Within the assay, amplification of reference gene primers was used to estimate how many nucleated cells each sample contained. To quantify the absolute abundance of each unique TCRbeta CDR3 rearrangement, sequence reads were collapsed and filtered. For each sample, productive Simpson clonality was calculated as the square root of Simpson's diversity index across productive rearrangements. What TCRdb holds here is the immuneACCESS table cut down to in-frame rearrangements. Part of the clones is not present; checked against another copy, under half of the missing clones reflect an unresolved V gene, and the others are unexplained. Clone size and V and J calls were adopted from that table, with D and trimming inferred from the DNA. This sample holds 450,000 to 500,000 clones; around 90% were observed only once. 0.7% of the sample is held by the ten biggest clonotypes.

Enrolling through a virtual design, the prospective study's participants ranged in age from about 18 to 89 years and lived across some 22 United States geographic areas. In the prospective study, cohorts were assigned on the basis of participant-reported clinical history obtained from a screening survey and a study questionnaire. Recovered participants in ImmuneRACE Cohort 3 were defined by two consecutive negative NP/OP PCR tests, clearance by a healthcare professional, or resolution of symptoms. In the prospective study, whole blood, serum and a nasopharyngeal or oropharyngeal swab were collected from each participant by mobile phlebotomists. Additional blood draws and questionnaires over a 2-month period could optionally be provided by prospective study participants. Before DNA extraction, blood samples from the prospective study were shipped at room temperature or frozen. Sequencing was done on a sample of PBMCs or T cells enriched from blood (not recorded which). The receptor comes from a woman under 30 who had recovered from COVID-19.

The CDR3 region reads CASSAGQGGYEQYF. The sequence in DNA is TGTGCCAGCAGCGCCGGACAGGGGGGGTACGAGCAGTACTTC. The V and J genes are TRBV9 and TRBJ2-7, and 10 junctional nucleotides match TRBD1. CDR1 and CDR2 were assigned from the germline V gene as SGDLS and YYNGEE. Including cysteine and phenylalanine, the CDR3 has 14 amino acids. Only the CDR3 part of the read is kept: 42 bases, read in frame from the first base. The germline V end is reduced by 3 bases and the J end by 4 bases; junction bases left unmatched: 4.